Below are 20 T cell receptor beta chains sequenced from a single sample in a study of blood T cell repertoires in COVID-19. Measured with immunoSEQ multiplex PCR; TCRdb has only the in-frame clones, and not every one. The sample carries roughly 480,000 clones, 85% to 90% recorded once. The sequencing sample was made of peripheral blood. The receptors come from a man younger than 35 with COVID-19, enrolled during active disease.

This clone was seen only once. The chain combines TRBV11-3 with TRBJ2-1; a possible D gene is TRBD1 (5 bases). The ends were cut back, 2 bases at V and 0 bases at J, with 5 bases in the middle. This CDR3 region has 14 residues. CDR1 SGHNT and CDR2 YENEEA come from the germline V gene. DNA of the CDR3: TGTGCCAGCAGCTTACAGGGCTCCTACAATGAGCAGTTCTTC. Translated, it gives CASSLQGSYNEQFF.

This clone has a single count. The genes are TRBV27 and TRBJ2-5; D is unclear. With 2 bases removed from V and 2 bases from J, the gap between germline ends came to 12 bases. Germline CDR1 and CDR2: MNHEY and SMNVEV (reference sequence). The CDR3 consists of 15 residues. Written as DNA, the CDR3 is TGTGCCAGCAGTTTAAATTGGCAACCTCAAGAGACCCAGTACTTC. Encoded protein: CASSLNWQPQETQYF.

The chain couples TRBV13 to TRBJ2-2, with 7 nucleotides matching TRBD1. The V and J ends lost 4 bases and 7 bases, in that order; junction bases with no gene match: 6. The CDR3 is 14 amino acids. The germline CDR1 and CDR2 sequences are PRHDT and FYEKMQ (reference sequence). CDR3 sequence reads: CASSSRGPIGELFF. DNA for the CDR3: TGTGCCAGCAGCTCGAGGGGGCCCATCGGGGAGCTGTTTTTT.

The rearrangement uses TRBV5-1 and TRBJ2-4, with 9 positions matching TRBD1. The CDR3 totals 18 residues. Germline assignment: CDR1 SGHRS and CDR2 YFSETQ. V lost 0 bases and J lost 2; bases outside the gene matches: 9. The CDR3 loop is CASSLVSGTGSTKNIQYF. The CDR3 DNA sequence: TGCGCCAGCAGCTTGGTAAGCGGGACAGGGTCTACCAAAAACATTCAGTACTTC.

This CDR3 is CASRAGWEQPQHF. CDR3 DNA sequence: TGTGCCAGCAGGGCGGGTTGGGAACAGCCCCAGCATTTT. The chain recombines TRBV2 with TRBJ1-5, with D unresolved. V dropped 6 bases and J dropped 7 bases, with 13 bases sitting between them. This CDR3 has 13 amino acids. Germline V gives CDR1 SNHLY, CDR2 FYNNEI.

The CDR3 sequence: CASSLGSLNTEAFF. CDR3 DNA: TGTGCCAGCAGCTTGGGCAGCTTGAACACTGAAGCTTTCTTT. This sequence joins TRBV11-2 and TRBJ1-1, with D uncertain. CDR3 length: 14 residues. Between the trimmed V and J ends, which lost 3 bases and 0 bases, there was a span of 8 bases. CDR1 is SGHAT and CDR2 is FQNNGV in the germline V gene.

The rearrangement joins TRBV5-1 to TRBJ1-4; perhaps TRBD1 as D (6 bases). The CDR3 loop spans 14 amino acids. The germline V and J ends were trimmed by 5 bases and 5 bases, with 13 bases remaining between them. Looked up from germline, CDR1 is SGHRS and CDR2 is YFSETQ. CDR3 region: CASRQGQGNEKLFF. As DNA, the CDR3 is TGCGCCAGCAGACAGGGCCAGGGAAATGAAAAACTGTTTTTT.

This clone was recorded once. The CDR3 DNA sequence: TGCGCCAGCAGCTTGGCGGGAGGCGTGGGAGAGACCCAGTACTTC. Translation: CASSLAGGVGETQYF. The J gene is TRBJ2-5, the V gene TRBV5-1; 7 nucleotides align to TRBD2. Per germline, CDR1 SGHRS and CDR2 YFSETQ. Losses at the gene ends were 0 bases for V and 4 bases for J; bases not matched to a gene: 6. There are 15 residues in the CDR3.

The genes are TRBV18 and TRBJ2-5; weak D call: TRBD1 (5 bases). This CDR3 spans 13 amino acids. The germline V and J ends were trimmed by 3 bases and 5 bases, with 10 bases remaining between them. In germline, CDR1 is KGHSH, CDR2 LQKENI. CDR3 nucleotide sequence: TGTGCCAGCTCACCGCGAAGGGGTGAGACCCAGTACTTC. As protein: CASSPRRGETQYF.

The chain carries TRBV7-9 and TRBJ2-3, with a possible D match to TRBD2 (5 bases). The CDR3 has 15 residues. V was shortened by 3 bases and J by 0 bases, with 10 bases between the two germline ends. CDR1 is SEHNR and CDR2 is FQNEAQ in the germline V gene (reference sequence). CDR3 region: CASSLQRRSTDTQYF. CDR3 bases: TGTGCCAGCAGCTTGCAGCGGAGGAGCACAGATACGCAGTATTTT.

The rearrangement links TRBV5-5 to TRBJ2-7; D possibly corresponds to TRBD1 (6 bases). V lost 3 bases, J lost 3 bases, and 10 bases lay in between. The CDR3 consists of 13 residues. Germline CDR1 is SGHKS and CDR2 is YYEKEE (reference sequence). The CDR3 sequence is CASSYTGYYEQYF. CDR3 nucleotides: TGTGCCAGCAGCTACACAGGGTACTACGAGCAGTACTTC.

V is TRBV7-9 and J is TRBJ1-6, with 8 positions matching TRBD1. The CDR3 is 16 amino acids. The V gene's germline CDR1 is SEHNR and CDR2 FQNEAQ (reference sequence). Trimming took 4 bases from V and 10 from J; bases not matched to a gene: 12. The CDR3 is CASSSHGQGSKSPLHF. The CDR3 DNA sequence: TGTGCCAGCAGCTCCCACGGACAGGGAAGCAAATCACCCCTCCACTTT. Using reference TRBV7-9 and TRBJ1-6 for the parts outside the CDR3, the full variable domain is DTGVSQNPRHKITKRGQNVTFRCDPISEHNRLYWYRQTLGQGPEFLTYFQNEAQLEKSRLLSDRFSAERPKGSFSTLEIQRTEQGDSAMYLCASSSHGQGSKSPLHFGNGTRLTVT.

V gene TRBV9 combines with J gene TRBJ2-3, with 7 bases that match TRBD2. The trim removed 0 bases at V and 5 bases at J, leaving 3 bases unmatched. Germline V gene data show CDR1 as SGDLS and CDR2 as YYNGEE. The CDR3 is 14 residues long. The CDR3 reads CASSVGRTRDTQYF. The CDR3 DNA reads TGTGCCAGCAGCGTAGGGAGGACTAGAGATACGCAGTATTTT. The complete variable domain, with remaining parts taken from reference TRBV9 and TRBJ2-3, reads DSGVTQTPKHLITATGQRVTLRCSPRSGDLSVYWYQQSLDQGLQFLIQYYNGEERAKGNILERFSAQQFPDLHSELNLSSLELGDSALYFCASSVGRTRDTQYFGPGTRLTVL.

The chain links TRBV27 to TRBJ2-2, with D possibly TRBD2 on 6 matching bases. The germline V and J ends were trimmed by 2 bases and 2 bases, with 12 bases remaining between them. The CDR3 runs to 16 residues. Germline V gives CDR1 MNHEY, CDR2 SMNVEV (reference sequence). The CDR3 DNA reads TGTGCCAGCAGTTTACTGCGGGGCGTCAACACCGGGGAGCTGTTTTTT. Encoded protein: CASSLLRGVNTGELFF.

The rearrangement uses TRBV27 and TRBJ2-3; no firm D call. Germline CDR1 reads MNHEY; CDR2 reads SMNVEV (reference sequence). CDR3 length: 13 amino acids. The V and J ends lost 7 bases and 2 bases respectively, with 10 bases between them. The DNA for the CDR3 is TGTGCCAGCAAGTCGGGTCTCACAGATACGCAGTATTTT. It specifies CASKSGLTDTQYF.

The chain combines TRBV3-1 (or the pseudogene TRBV3-2) with TRBJ1-2, with D perhaps matching TRBD1 (5 bases). CDR1 is LGHDT, CDR2 YNNKEL, per germline (reference sequence). Trimming took 1 base from V and 7 from J, leaving 10 bases between them. This CDR3 comprises 13 residues. The CDR3 coding sequence is TGTGCCAGCAGCCAAGGGATAGGGGTTGGCTACACCTTC. Its protein product is CASSQGIGVGYTF.

The chain links TRBV11-3 to TRBJ2-1, with D perhaps TRBD1 (6 bases). Trimming pared 8 bases from V and 2 bases from J, leaving 13 bases between. Germline values: CDR1 SGHNT, CDR2 YENEEA. This CDR3 spans 14 amino acids. The CDR3 spells CASGLSGAYNEQFF. DNA for the CDR3: TGTGCCAGCGGGCTGTCAGGGGCCTACAATGAGCAGTTCTTC.

CDR3 in DNA: TGTGCCAGCAGCGGACAGGGTGCAGCCAAAAACATTCAGTACTTC. This gives the protein CASSGQGAAKNIQYF. V is TRBV2 and J is TRBJ2-4; 8 positions match TRBD1. Germline V CDR1 and CDR2: SNHLY, FYNNEI. The CDR3 has 15 amino acids. V gave up 6 bases and J gave up 0 bases; unmatched junction bases: 4.

The chain employs TRBV6-5 and TRBJ1-2; tentative D call: TRBD1 (6 bases). This CDR3 has 14 amino acids. Per germline, CDR1 MNHEY and CDR2 SVGAGI. V was trimmed by 2 bases and J by 8 bases, leaving 15 bases between them. The CDR3 here is CASSYVRGASGYTF. CDR3 nucleotides: TGTGCCAGCAGTTACGTGCGGGGGGCGAGCGGCTACACCTTC.

The chain carries TRBV14 and TRBJ1-1; 10 positions agree with TRBD1. This CDR3 is built from 14 residues. V lost 5 bases to trimming and J lost 5 bases; unmatched junction nucleotides: 5. Germline V gene sequence: CDR1 SGHDN, CDR2 FVKESK. CDR3 coding DNA: TGTGCCAGCAGCTCCGGGACAGGGGAAACTGAAGCTTTCTTT. It is translated as CASSSGTGETEAFF.